The present TCR beta chain was sequenced within a study of T cell responses to AZD1222 COVID-19 vaccine. This CDR3 has 18 amino acids. V lost 1 base to trimming and J lost 2 bases, with 15 bases between them. Germline V CDR1 and CDR2: SGHDN, FVKESK. Produced via immunoSEQ multiplex PCR; TCRdb's table is partial and in-frame only. Here the sample spans around 140,000 clones, nearly 95% being singletons. V usage is TRBV14 and J usage is TRBJ2-6, with unresolved D. The receptor was isolated from an adult in good health. The source was peripheral blood, collected on day 0 of AZD1222 vaccination. The CDR3 loop is CASSQVQGRRPGANVLTF. CDR3 in DNA: TGTGCCAGCAGCCAAGTTCAAGGACGGCGGCCTGGGGCCAACGTCCTGACTTTC.